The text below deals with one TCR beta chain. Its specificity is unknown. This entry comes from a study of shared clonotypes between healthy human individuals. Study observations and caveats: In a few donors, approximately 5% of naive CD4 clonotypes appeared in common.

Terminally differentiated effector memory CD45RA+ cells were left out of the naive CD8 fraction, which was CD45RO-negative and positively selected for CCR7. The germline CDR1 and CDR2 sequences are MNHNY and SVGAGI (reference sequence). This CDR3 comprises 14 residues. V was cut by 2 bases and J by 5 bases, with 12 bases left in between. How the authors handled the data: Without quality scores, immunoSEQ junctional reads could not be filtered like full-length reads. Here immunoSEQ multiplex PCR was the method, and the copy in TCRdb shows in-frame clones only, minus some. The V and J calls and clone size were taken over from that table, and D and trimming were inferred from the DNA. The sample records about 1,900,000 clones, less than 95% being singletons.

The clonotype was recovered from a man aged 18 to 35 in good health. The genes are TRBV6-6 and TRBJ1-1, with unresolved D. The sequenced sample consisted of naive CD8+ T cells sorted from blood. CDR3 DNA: TGTGCCAGCAGTTACAACGGGGAAGGTACTGAAGCTTTCTTT. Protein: CASSYNGEGTEAFF.